A single sample is the source of the 21 T cell receptor beta chains below, sequenced in a study of blood T cells in healthy people across ages. A second PCR of roughly 7 to 11 cycles used a sample-barcoded 5' primer and a J-beta primer mix. TCRdb ran MiXCR on the 5' RACE reads and lists one entry per CDR3 protein. Of around 800,000 distinct CDR3 sequences in the sample, about 55% were seen once. Sequencing was carried out using blood. The receptors originated from an elderly man in good health.

This clonotype was detected only a few times. The V call is TRBV5-1, the J call TRBJ2-5; no definite D call. The CDR3 totals 15 residues. V lost 0 bases, J lost 7 bases, and 16 bases lay in between. The germline CDR1 and CDR2 sequences are SGHRS and YFSETQ. Here the CDR3 reads CASSLEVGYVGTQYF. CDR3 DNA sequence: TGCGCCAGCAGCTTGGAAGTCGGCTACGTGGGGACCCAGTACTTC.

The chain employs TRBV9 and TRBJ1-2; D gene ambiguous. Trimming removed 6 bases at V and 4 bases at J, with 13 bases between. Germline loops: CDR1 SGDLS, CDR2 YYNGEE. This CDR3 has 13 amino acids. CDR3 sequence (DNA): TGTGCCAGCAACTCAGCGAGGTCCTATGGCTACACCTTC. Translated: CASNSARSYGYTF.

Turning to this clonotype: With a much larger clone just one base away, this may be a read error. The V call is TRBV29-1, the J call TRBJ2-5; 9 nucleotides align to TRBD1. The J call may be incorrect, as the DNA end agrees better with TRBJ2-7. The length of the CDR3 is 13 residues. Germline values: CDR1 SQVTM, CDR2 ANQGSEA. The CDR3 reads CSVMTGGTYEQYF. Here the CDR3 DNA reads TGCAGCGTGATGACAGGGGGGACCTACGAGCAGTACTTC.

There are a few counts of this clonotype. The chain is built from TRBV24-1 and TRBJ2-7; no reliable D call. The CDR3 runs 14 residues. The germline CDR1 and CDR2 sequences are KGHDR and SFDVKD. Trimming removed 4 bases from V and 0 bases from J, with 9 bases in between. CDR3: CATSDGKSSYEQYF. The CDR3 bases are TGTGCCACCAGTGACGGCAAAAGCTCCTACGAGCAGTACTTC.

There are a few counts of this clonotype. This chain connects TRBV4-1 to TRBJ1-4; D is unclear. V was shortened by 0 bases and J by 8 bases, with 4 bases between the two germline ends. The CDR3 sequence is 12 residues long. CDR1 and CDR2 from the germline V gene are MGHRA and YSYEKL. This CDR3 is CASSQEGEKLFF. The CDR3 region has the DNA TGCGCCAGCAGCCAAGAGGGCGAAAAACTGTTTTTT.

This clonotype was recorded a few times. This chain links TRBV6-6 with TRBJ2-3, with D possibly TRBD1 on 6 matching bases. The CDR3 runs to 14 residues. Germline V gene data show CDR1 as MNHNY and CDR2 as SVGAGI (reference sequence). The V and J ends lost 5 bases and 14 bases respectively, with 23 bases between them. CDR3 DNA: TGTGCCAGCAGTCGGTCAGGGGAGCACAGATACGCGTATTTT. Translating it yields CASSRSGEHRYAYF.

This chain joins TRBV27 and TRBJ1-2; no clear D. The CDR3 contains 14 residues. V was trimmed by 3 bases and J by 3 bases, leaving 11 bases between them. The germline CDR1 and CDR2 sequences are MNHEY and SMNVEV (reference sequence). CDR3 bases: TGTGCCAGCAGTTTCGGCAGGATGGACTATGGCTACACCTTC. This encodes CASSFGRMDYGYTF.

This chain uses TRBV29-1 with TRBJ2-1, with D uncertain. Per germline, CDR1 SQVTM and CDR2 ANQGSEA. The CDR3 runs 15 residues. V shed 5 bases and J shed 2 bases, with 16 bases lying between them. CDR3 loop: CSVLSSASPYNEQFF. CDR3 nucleotide sequence: TGCAGCGTTCTGTCCAGCGCATCACCCTACAATGAGCAGTTCTTC.

The V gene is TRBV3-1, the J gene TRBJ1-1; 7 bases line up with TRBD1. J lost 4 bases, V lost 3 bases, and 8 bases had no gene match. Germline CDR1 reads LGHDT; CDR2 reads YNNKEL (reference sequence). This CDR3 spans 15 amino acids. CDR3: CASSQGTGVGTEAFF. As DNA, the CDR3 is TGTGCCAGCAGCCAGGGAACAGGGGTAGGCACTGAAGCTTTCTTT.

This chain connects TRBV28 to TRBJ1-1, with TRBD1 matching over 8 bases. The CDR3 spans 14 residues. CDR1 and CDR2 (germline): MDHEN, SYDVKM. V trimming: 6 bases; J trimming: 5 bases; junction bases outside the gene matches: 8. The CDR3 DNA sequence: TGTGCCAGCAGAGACAGGGGAAGGGGAACTGAAGCTTTCTTT. Its translation: CASRDRGRGTEAFF.

The chain is built from TRBV27 and TRBJ2-7; 8 nucleotides match TRBD1. The CDR3 runs 16 residues. V trimming: 0 bases; J trimming: 0 bases; junction bases outside the gene matches: 4. Germline V gene data show CDR1 as MNHEY and CDR2 as SMNVEV (reference sequence). CDR3 amino acids: CASSLSWTGYSYEQYF. The CDR3 DNA sequence: TGTGCCAGCAGTTTATCCTGGACAGGGTACTCCTACGAGCAGTACTTC.

This clonotype has ten or more counts. The chain has TRBV7-3 and TRBJ2-3; D may match TRBD1 or TRBD2 (5 bases each). Trimming removed 3 bases at V and 2 bases at J, with 9 bases between. The CDR3 is 14 residues long. CDR1 SGHTA and CDR2 FQGTGA come from the germline V gene. CDR3 in amino acids: CASSFWGITDTQYF. CDR3 sequence (DNA): TGTGCCAGCAGCTTTTGGGGGATCACAGATACGCAGTATTTT.

The rearrangement links TRBV6-6 to TRBJ2-3, with 12 bases aligning to TRBD2. The CDR3 spans 17 residues. CDR1 is MNHNY, CDR2 SVGAGI, per germline (reference sequence). After removal of 6 bases from V and 14 bases from J, the junction contained 21 bases not matched to a gene. CDR3 sequence reads: CASSRFLAGGPWRYAYF. As DNA, the CDR3 is TGTGCCAGCAGCCGCTTCCTAGCGGGAGGGCCTTGGAGATACGCGTATTTT.

This clonotype was observed once. The chain links TRBV28 to TRBJ1-2, with a weak D call TRBD1 (5 bases). The V gene lost 2 bases and the J gene lost 7 bases, with 11 bases spanning the gap. CDR3 length: 13 amino acids. Germline V gene lookup returns CDR1 MDHEN and CDR2 SYDVKM. CDR3 DNA sequence: TGTGCCAGCAGTTTACAGGGAAGGGGTGGCTACACCTTC. Translating gives CASSLQGRGGYTF.

The CDR3 DNA is TGTGCCAGCAGCGTTCGACCGGGACCCTACGAGCAGTACTTC. It codes for CASSVRPGPYEQYF. This chain uses TRBV9 with TRBJ2-7; D may be TRBD1 or TRBD2 (5 bases each). The V end was cut by 2 bases, the J end by 2 bases, with 11 bases between. The germline V gene encodes CDR1 SGDLS and CDR2 YYNGEE. The CDR3 is made up of 14 amino acids.

The chain combines TRBV14 with TRBJ2-1, with 11 bases fitting TRBD2. Germline loops: CDR1 SGHDN, CDR2 FVKESK. The CDR3 sequence is 16 residues long. Trimming at V came to 6 bases and at J to 6 bases, leaving 10 bases not matched to a gene. The CDR3 DNA follows: TGTGCCAGCAGTAACATAGCGGGAGGGCCGCCCAATGAGCAGTTCTTC. Protein: CASSNIAGGPPNEQFF.

This clonotype has only a few counts. This chain joins TRBV28 and TRBJ2-7; D gene unclear. V was shortened by 4 bases and J by 5 bases, with 6 bases between the two germline ends. The CDR3 contains 11 residues. Germline loops: CDR1 MDHEN, CDR2 SYDVKM. The CDR3 coding sequence is TGTGCCAGCAGTTCCCGAAACGAGCAGTACTTC. Translating gives CASSSRNEQYF. Complete variable domain (other parts from reference TRBV28 and TRBJ2-7): DVKVTQSSRYLVKRTGEKVFLECVQDMDHENMFWYRQDPGLGLRLIYFSYDVKMKEKGDIPEGYSVSREKKERFSLILESASTNQTSMYLCASSSRNEQYFGPGTRLTVT.

This clonotype has a count of ten or more. This sequence joins TRBV24-1 and TRBJ2-1; 10 bases line up with TRBD2. V shed 4 bases and J 5 bases; nucleotides not matched to a gene: 7. Germline V gene data show CDR1 as KGHDR and CDR2 as SFDVKD. CDR3 length: 16 amino acids. The CDR3 DNA follows: TGTGCCACCAGTGACCCCGGACTAGCGGCCCACAATGAGCAGTTCTTC. It is translated as CATSDPGLAAHNEQFF.

The CDR3: CSAERSGGVYEQYF. DNA for the CDR3: TGCAGTGCCGAGCGCAGCGGAGGGGTCTACGAGCAGTACTTC. This sequence joins TRBV20-1 and TRBJ2-7; TRBD2 is a possible D gene (6 bases). Germline V gives CDR1 DFQATT, CDR2 SNEGSKA (reference sequence). Trimming pared 6 bases from V and 3 bases from J, leaving 18 bases between. The CDR3 runs to 14 residues.

This clonotype turned up a few times. The chain recombines TRBV6-2 or TRBV6-3 with TRBJ1-5; 7 bases map to TRBD1. Unmatched junction bases numbered 4, after V lost 4 bases and J lost 4 bases. The CDR3 has 14 amino acids. Per germline, CDR1 MNHEY and CDR2 SVGEGT. The DNA for the CDR3 is TGTGCCAGCAGTTCGGCAGGGGGGAATCAGCCCCAGCATTTT. This sequence encodes CASSSAGGNQPQHF.

This chain connects TRBV9 to TRBJ2-7; 7 bases line up with TRBD2. Trimming removed 0 bases from V and 4 bases from J; junction bases left unmatched: 7. The CDR3 runs to 15 residues. Germline loops: CDR1 SGDLS, CDR2 YYNGEE. The DNA of the CDR3 is TGTGCCAGCAGCGTAGGCGCGGGAGTGACATACGAGCAGTACTTC. It encodes CASSVGAGVTYEQYF.